This T cell receptor (beta chain) was recovered during a study of T cells in Graves' hyperthyroidism and ophthalmopathy. There were TCR beta CDR3 regions amplified from RNA transcripts. First-round RT-PCR of the TCR CDR3 relied on the HTBI primer set. TCRdb reprocessed the multiplex PCR reads with MiXCR, giving one entry per CDR3 protein. The sample shows some 300,000 distinct CDR3 sequences, approximately 18% of them seen only once. This clonotype was picked up a small number of times. The CDR3 runs to 14 residues. The germline CDR1 and CDR2 sequences are DFQATT and SNEGSKA (reference sequence). The receptor comes from a man in his fifties or sixties with Graves' ophthalmopathy. The sequencing sample was made of blood. The V call is TRBV20-1, the J call TRBJ1-6, with D perhaps TRBD1 (5 bases). The CDR3 loop is CRGVCPSYNSPLHF. The CDR3 bases are TGCAGGGGGGTTTGCCCTTCCTATAATTCACCCCTCCACTTT.